This T cell receptor (beta chain) was obtained from a study of blood T cell repertoires in COVID-19. In the authors' workflow: Quantification of nucleated cells was approximated via reference gene primer amplification. Some clones are missing from TCRdb's copy, which holds only in-frame ones; the method was immunoSEQ multiplex PCR. That table supplies the V and J calls and clone size; D and trimming were determined from the DNA. The repertoire holds roughly 100,000 clones, with roughly 82% as singletons. Worth noting for this clone: In the same sample, other DNA sequences code for this CDR3.

V lost 2 bases and J lost 4, with 11 bases in between. Germline CDR1 and CDR2: GTSNPN and SVGIG (reference sequence). This CDR3 spans 13 amino acids. The specimen sequenced was peripheral blood. The V gene is TRBV30, the J gene TRBJ1-2, with a weak D call TRBD1 (6 bases). The receptor was derived from a human donor in a cohort sampled during active COVID-19. As DNA, the CDR3 is TGTGCCTGGAGTCGAGACAGGCCCTATGGCTACACCTTC. Translated: CAWSRDRPYGYTF.